The clone carrying this T cell receptor (beta chain) was recorded many times. Its antigen is unidentified. Time point reported: healthy volunteer bleed at 2 weeks. Total RNA came from unfractionated whole blood. The data are from a study of human T cells and chemical hapten exposure. Study at large: TCR yields per sample varied, mainly owing to small pooled library volume differences. Regarding the study as a whole: The number of TCRs over 1 in 1000 frequency stayed unchanged after DPC.

The germline CDR1 and CDR2 sequences are SGHTA and FQGNSA. V trimming: 6 bases; J trimming: 2 bases; junction bases outside the gene matches: 2. The CDR3 contains 13 residues. Unique molecular identifiers were affixed to discrete cDNA molecules within the library. Per the original data handling: Ranging from about 20,000 to 700,000, TCR counts per sample had a median value of approximately 97,000. TCRdb re-called the RACE reads with MiXCR, one entry per CDR3 protein. These V and J calls are TCRdb output, not the study's own analysis. Among about 46,000 distinct CDR3 sequences listed, around 4% were seen once.

The sample taken for sequencing was whole blood. The clonotype originates from a female donor in good health. Some clones in this sample may be carry-over from other donors' samples. V and J are TRBV7-2 and TRBJ2-3; 7 nucleotides match TRBD2. The CDR3 region is CASRRDYTDTQYF. In DNA form, the CDR3 reads TGTGCCAGCAGACGGGACTACACAGATACGCAGTATTTT.